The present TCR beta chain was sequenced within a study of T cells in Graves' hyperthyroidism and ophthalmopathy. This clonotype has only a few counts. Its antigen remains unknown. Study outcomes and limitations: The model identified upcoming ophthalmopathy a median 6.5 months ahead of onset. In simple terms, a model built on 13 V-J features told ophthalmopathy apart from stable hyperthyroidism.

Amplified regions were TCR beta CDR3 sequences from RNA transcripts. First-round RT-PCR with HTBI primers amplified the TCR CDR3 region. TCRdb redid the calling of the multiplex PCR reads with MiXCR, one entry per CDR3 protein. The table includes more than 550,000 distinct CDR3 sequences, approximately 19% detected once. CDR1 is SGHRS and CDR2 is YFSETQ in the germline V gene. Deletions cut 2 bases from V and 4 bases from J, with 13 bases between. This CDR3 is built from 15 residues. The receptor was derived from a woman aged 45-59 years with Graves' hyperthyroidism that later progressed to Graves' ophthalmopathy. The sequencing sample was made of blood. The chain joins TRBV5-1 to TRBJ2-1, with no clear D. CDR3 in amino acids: CASSFEVQAYNEQFF. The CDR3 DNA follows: TGCGCCAGCAGCTTTGAAGTCCAGGCATACAATGAGCAGTTCTTC.